The rows below give T cell receptor beta chains drawn from one sample of a study of long-term antiretroviral therapy in people with HIV. TCRdb's table, derived via immunoSEQ multiplex PCR, lists solely in-frame clones and lacks some. The sample lists approximately 16,000 clones, about 85% seen once, with about 5.2% in the top ten. Here the sequenced sample was unsorted PBMCs, taken 0.5 years after starting antiretroviral therapy. The origin of the receptors is a woman in her thirties or forties with HIV. Both conserved end residues are part of each CDR3. D genes are given only for firm matches. Some rows have no size entry. The others give once, few or many, or a class for an expanded clone.

J: TRBJ2-4; V: TRBV6-5; D: .; size: .; length: 15; CDR3: CASSYSLAGENIQYF; DNA: TGTGCCAGCAGTTACTCGCTAGCAGGTGAAAACATTCAGTACTTC
J: TRBJ2-5; V: TRBV9; D: TRBD1; size: .; length: 15; CDR3: CASSVATGQGETQYF; DNA: TGTGCCAGCAGCGTAGCTACAGGACAGGGGGAGACCCAGTACTTC
J: TRBJ2-1; V: TRBV11-1; D: .; size: .; length: 13; CDR3: CASSLVPSNEQFF; DNA: TGTGCCAGCAGCTTAGTCCCTAGCAATGAGCAGTTCTTC
J: TRBJ2-3; V: TRBV5-1; D: .; size: .; length: 12; CDR3: CASQGITDTQYF; DNA: TGCGCCAGCCAGGGCATCACAGATACGCAGTATTTT
J: TRBJ2-1; V: TRBV4-1; D: TRBD2; size: once; length: 20; CDR3: CASSQALGLAGGPEYNEQFF; DNA: TGCGCCAGCAGCCAGGCATTGGGACTAGCGGGAGGGCCGGAGTACAATGAGCAGTTCTTC
J: TRBJ1-5; V: TRBV7-9; D: .; size: .; length: 12; CDR3: CASSLQGQPQHF; DNA: TGTGCCAGCAGCTTACAGGGCCAGCCCCAGCATTTT
J: TRBJ2-3; V: TRBV7-9; D: TRBD2; size: .; length: 16; CDR3: CASSTGLATNTDTQYF; DNA: TGTGCCAGCAGTACTGGACTAGCGACTAACACAGATACGCAGTATTTT
J: TRBJ2-7; V: TRBV27; D: TRBD1; size: .; length: 14; CDR3: CASSSPGQDRQQYF; DNA: TGTGCCAGCAGTTCTCCGGGACAGGACAGACAGCAGTACTTC
J: TRBJ1-1; V: TRBV6-6; D: TRBD1; size: .; length: 15; CDR3: CASSRDRGADTEAFF; DNA: TGTGCCAGCAGTCGGGACAGGGGAGCGGACACTGAAGCTTTCTTT
J: TRBJ2-7; V: TRBV10-3; D: TRBD1; size: .; length: 14; CDR3: CAIRPGQGPYEQYF; DNA: TGTGCCATCAGACCGGGACAGGGACCCTACGAGCAGTACTTC
J: TRBJ1-4; V: TRBV19; D: .; size: .; length: 15; CDR3: CASSALGTGNEKLFF; DNA: TGTGCCAGTAGTGCCCTCGGGACGGGGAATGAAAAACTGTTTTTT
J: TRBJ2-7; V: TRBV27; D: TRBD1; size: .; length: 14; CDR3: CASSLWGQGTEQYF; DNA: TGTGCCAGCAGTTTATGGGGACAGGGTACCGAGCAGTACTTC
J: TRBJ1-3; V: TRBV7-9; D: .; size: few; length: 14; CDR3: CASSPRENGNTIYF; DNA: TGTGCCAGCAGCCCGCGGGAGAACGGAAACACCATATATTTT
J: TRBJ1-2; V: TRBV15; D: TRBD1; size: .; length: 17; CDR3: CATSRGKQGTPNYGYTF; DNA: TGTGCCACCAGCAGAGGGAAACAGGGGACTCCTAACTATGGCTACACCTTC
J: TRBJ2-1; V: TRBV7-3; D: TRBD2; size: .; length: 15; CDR3: CASSPPGGSYNEQFF; DNA: TGTGCCAGCAGCCCCCCGGGGGGATCCTACAATGAGCAGTTCTTC
J: TRBJ2-7; V: TRBV6-1; D: .; size: .; length: 11; CDR3: CAIGSYYEQYF; DNA: TGTGCCATAGGATCCTACTACGAGCAGTACTTC
J: TRBJ2-2; V: TRBV7-2; D: .; size: .; length: 17; CDR3: CASSSPGAGSNTGELFF; DNA: TGTGCCAGCAGCTCTCCCGGGGCGGGGTCGAACACCGGGGAGCTGTTTTTT